The present T cell receptor (beta chain) was sequenced within a study of Ad26.COV2.S vaccination and SARS-CoV-2 variants. About the research overall: Ad26.COV2.S arm of COV1001 included the donor. Intramuscular Ad26.COV2.S doses were given once or twice, 56 days apart.

Indicated treatment: 19 received Ad26.COV2.S at low or high dose, single or two shots; about 5 received placebo; per-sample allocation not given. After the first vaccine or placebo injection, samples were drawn on day 63. The repertoire was sequenced with immunoSEQ multiplex PCR; TCRdb's copy has only in-frame clones and lacks some. In the table there are approximately 300,000 clones, just under 85% of which are singletons. Per the germline V gene, CDR1 is MNHEY and CDR2 is SVGAGI. This CDR3 has 14 residues. Trimming at V came to 1 base and at J to 7 bases, leaving 2 bases not matched to a gene. V is TRBV6-5 and J is TRBJ2-1; 9 positions match TRBD1. The receptor was derived from a person aged 18-60 years who received the Ad26.COV2.S COVID-19 vaccine or a placebo. The sample in question was peripheral blood, obtained in a trial of Ad26.COV2.S vaccine versus placebo. CDR3 sequence: CASSYLDRGNEQFF. CDR3 bases: TGTGCCAGCAGTTACTTGGACAGGGGTAATGAGCAGTTCTTC.